This T cell receptor (beta chain) came from a study of CD8 T cells in ankylosing spondylitis. Study observations and caveats: Made up of eight highly homologous variants, a TCR beta motif appeared characteristic of ankylosing spondylitis blood.

This CDR3 has 16 amino acids. J gave up 5 bases and V 3 bases, and 4 bases lay outside the gene matches. The V gene's germline CDR1 is KGHDR and CDR2 SFDVKD. This clonotype was picked up a small number of times. No antigen is known for it. TCRdb redid the calling of the 5' RACE reads with MiXCR, one entry per CDR3 protein. The sample includes hundreds of thousands of distinct CDR3 sequences, 25% to 30% of them seen just once. The chain employs TRBV24-1 and TRBJ2-1, with 12 bases identical to TRBD2. Sequenced material: blood, either unsorted or a sorted T cell fraction (not recorded which). The sequence was collected from a male donor with ankylosing spondylitis. CDR3 in DNA: TGTGCCACCAGTGATCCAACTAGCGGGGGGAACAATGAGCAGTTCTTC. It yields the protein CATSDPTSGGNNEQFF.